The 5 T cell receptor beta chains below all came from one sample that was sequenced in a study of cytomegalovirus exposure and HLA in healthy donors (dated by TCRdb to about 2017). Preparation of the library involved the immunoSEQ multiplex PCR assay. For the multiplex PCR, a mixture combining 60 forward primers for TCR Vbeta segments and 13 reverse primers for TCR Jbeta segments was used. TCRdb's version of the immuneACCESS table is confined to in-frame rearrangements and falls short of the full clone set. An unresolved V gene accounts for under half of the shortfall where checked; the remainder is of unknown origin. The sample records around 150,000 clones, approximately 76% of which are singletons. The ten largest clonotypes hold approximately 2% of the sample. Sequenced: PBMCs. These receptors were obtained from a man aged 40-49 years in good health and CMV-seronegative.

This chain links TRBV7-9 with TRBJ2-7; D is undetermined. The CDR3 is made up of 14 amino acids. V lost 5 bases to trimming and J lost 5 bases, with 16 bases between them. Germline V gene sequence: CDR1 SEHNR, CDR2 FQNEAQ (reference sequence). The CDR3 bases are TGTGCCAGCAGCCCCTGGTCCAGGATCAACGAGCAGTACTTC. It translates to CASSPWSRINEQYF.

V is TRBV9 and J is TRBJ2-1; 12 positions match TRBD1. Germline CDR1 SGDLS, CDR2 YYNGEE. V was pared by 2 bases and J by 5 bases, with 8 bases of the junction left unmatched. The length of the CDR3 is 17 residues. The CDR3 loop is CASSVGLGDRGHNEQFF. The CDR3 DNA reads TGTGCCAGCAGCGTGGGGCTCGGGGACAGGGGGCACAATGAGCAGTTCTTC.

This chain links TRBV7-9 with TRBJ2-7; 8 bases line up with TRBD2. This CDR3 contains 14 residues. The junction had 6 bases not matched to a gene; V was cut back by 5 bases and J by 3 bases. Germline-derived CDR1 and CDR2 are SEHNR and FQNEAQ (reference sequence). The DNA for the CDR3 is TGTGCCAGCAGCCGATCGGGACTAGTCTACGAGCAGTACTTC. Translating it yields CASSRSGLVYEQYF.

The rearrangement uses TRBV27 and TRBJ2-3; no clear D. Germline V gene data show CDR1 as MNHEY and CDR2 as SMNVEV (reference sequence). Trimming shortened V by 6 bases and J by 4 bases, and 14 bases separated the two germline ends. The CDR3 length is 14 residues. In nucleotides, the CDR3 is TGTGCCAGCAGGCTCTTCGCGGCCCCAGATACGCAGTATTTT. Translating gives CASRLFAAPDTQYF.

This clone came up a few times. The V gene is TRBV23-1, the J gene TRBJ2-3, with 8 bases that match TRBD1. TRBV23-1 is treated as an ORF (open reading frame) with a function not yet certain. The CDR3 runs 16 residues. V trimming: 3 bases; J trimming: 1 base; junction bases outside the gene matches: 6. CDR3 in amino acids: CASSHLGTGRTDTQYF. In DNA, the CDR3 is TGCGCCAGCAGTCATCTAGGGACAGGACGCACAGATACGCAGTATTTT.